This TCR beta chain was recovered during a study of T cells in Graves' hyperthyroidism and ophthalmopathy. On this clonotype itself: Antigen: not known. Relative to the germline gene, one junction end is altered; a read error may explain this.

Amplification of TCR beta CDR3 regions was performed using RNA transcripts as template. An initial round of RT-PCR targeting the TCR CDR3 relied on the HTBI primer set. TCRdb reprocessed the multiplex PCR reads via MiXCR and lists one record per CDR3 protein. The sample lists 600,000 or so distinct CDR3 sequences, around 45% seen once, with 6.5% to 9% in the top ten. Study-wide results and limits: Stable hyperthyroidism and ophthalmopathy were separated using 13 V-J signatures. Most thyroid clonotypes expanded above 0.001 were also detected in blood.

Diagnosis relied on clinical symptoms, serum thyroxine and TRAb, thyroid ultrasound and orbital computed tomography. The CDR3 consists of 14 residues. Germline V gene lookup returns CDR1 ENHRY and CDR2 SYGVKD. The source is a woman aged 18-35 years with Graves' hyperthyroidism. This chain uses TRBV10-3 with TRBJ2-3; the D gene could be TRBD1 or TRBD2 (7 bases each). The specimen was peripheral blood or thyroid tissue (not recorded which). The chain's CDR3 is CASIARGGTDTQYF. Here the CDR3 DNA reads TGTGCCAGCATCGCCAGGGGGGGCACGGATACGCAGTATTTT.